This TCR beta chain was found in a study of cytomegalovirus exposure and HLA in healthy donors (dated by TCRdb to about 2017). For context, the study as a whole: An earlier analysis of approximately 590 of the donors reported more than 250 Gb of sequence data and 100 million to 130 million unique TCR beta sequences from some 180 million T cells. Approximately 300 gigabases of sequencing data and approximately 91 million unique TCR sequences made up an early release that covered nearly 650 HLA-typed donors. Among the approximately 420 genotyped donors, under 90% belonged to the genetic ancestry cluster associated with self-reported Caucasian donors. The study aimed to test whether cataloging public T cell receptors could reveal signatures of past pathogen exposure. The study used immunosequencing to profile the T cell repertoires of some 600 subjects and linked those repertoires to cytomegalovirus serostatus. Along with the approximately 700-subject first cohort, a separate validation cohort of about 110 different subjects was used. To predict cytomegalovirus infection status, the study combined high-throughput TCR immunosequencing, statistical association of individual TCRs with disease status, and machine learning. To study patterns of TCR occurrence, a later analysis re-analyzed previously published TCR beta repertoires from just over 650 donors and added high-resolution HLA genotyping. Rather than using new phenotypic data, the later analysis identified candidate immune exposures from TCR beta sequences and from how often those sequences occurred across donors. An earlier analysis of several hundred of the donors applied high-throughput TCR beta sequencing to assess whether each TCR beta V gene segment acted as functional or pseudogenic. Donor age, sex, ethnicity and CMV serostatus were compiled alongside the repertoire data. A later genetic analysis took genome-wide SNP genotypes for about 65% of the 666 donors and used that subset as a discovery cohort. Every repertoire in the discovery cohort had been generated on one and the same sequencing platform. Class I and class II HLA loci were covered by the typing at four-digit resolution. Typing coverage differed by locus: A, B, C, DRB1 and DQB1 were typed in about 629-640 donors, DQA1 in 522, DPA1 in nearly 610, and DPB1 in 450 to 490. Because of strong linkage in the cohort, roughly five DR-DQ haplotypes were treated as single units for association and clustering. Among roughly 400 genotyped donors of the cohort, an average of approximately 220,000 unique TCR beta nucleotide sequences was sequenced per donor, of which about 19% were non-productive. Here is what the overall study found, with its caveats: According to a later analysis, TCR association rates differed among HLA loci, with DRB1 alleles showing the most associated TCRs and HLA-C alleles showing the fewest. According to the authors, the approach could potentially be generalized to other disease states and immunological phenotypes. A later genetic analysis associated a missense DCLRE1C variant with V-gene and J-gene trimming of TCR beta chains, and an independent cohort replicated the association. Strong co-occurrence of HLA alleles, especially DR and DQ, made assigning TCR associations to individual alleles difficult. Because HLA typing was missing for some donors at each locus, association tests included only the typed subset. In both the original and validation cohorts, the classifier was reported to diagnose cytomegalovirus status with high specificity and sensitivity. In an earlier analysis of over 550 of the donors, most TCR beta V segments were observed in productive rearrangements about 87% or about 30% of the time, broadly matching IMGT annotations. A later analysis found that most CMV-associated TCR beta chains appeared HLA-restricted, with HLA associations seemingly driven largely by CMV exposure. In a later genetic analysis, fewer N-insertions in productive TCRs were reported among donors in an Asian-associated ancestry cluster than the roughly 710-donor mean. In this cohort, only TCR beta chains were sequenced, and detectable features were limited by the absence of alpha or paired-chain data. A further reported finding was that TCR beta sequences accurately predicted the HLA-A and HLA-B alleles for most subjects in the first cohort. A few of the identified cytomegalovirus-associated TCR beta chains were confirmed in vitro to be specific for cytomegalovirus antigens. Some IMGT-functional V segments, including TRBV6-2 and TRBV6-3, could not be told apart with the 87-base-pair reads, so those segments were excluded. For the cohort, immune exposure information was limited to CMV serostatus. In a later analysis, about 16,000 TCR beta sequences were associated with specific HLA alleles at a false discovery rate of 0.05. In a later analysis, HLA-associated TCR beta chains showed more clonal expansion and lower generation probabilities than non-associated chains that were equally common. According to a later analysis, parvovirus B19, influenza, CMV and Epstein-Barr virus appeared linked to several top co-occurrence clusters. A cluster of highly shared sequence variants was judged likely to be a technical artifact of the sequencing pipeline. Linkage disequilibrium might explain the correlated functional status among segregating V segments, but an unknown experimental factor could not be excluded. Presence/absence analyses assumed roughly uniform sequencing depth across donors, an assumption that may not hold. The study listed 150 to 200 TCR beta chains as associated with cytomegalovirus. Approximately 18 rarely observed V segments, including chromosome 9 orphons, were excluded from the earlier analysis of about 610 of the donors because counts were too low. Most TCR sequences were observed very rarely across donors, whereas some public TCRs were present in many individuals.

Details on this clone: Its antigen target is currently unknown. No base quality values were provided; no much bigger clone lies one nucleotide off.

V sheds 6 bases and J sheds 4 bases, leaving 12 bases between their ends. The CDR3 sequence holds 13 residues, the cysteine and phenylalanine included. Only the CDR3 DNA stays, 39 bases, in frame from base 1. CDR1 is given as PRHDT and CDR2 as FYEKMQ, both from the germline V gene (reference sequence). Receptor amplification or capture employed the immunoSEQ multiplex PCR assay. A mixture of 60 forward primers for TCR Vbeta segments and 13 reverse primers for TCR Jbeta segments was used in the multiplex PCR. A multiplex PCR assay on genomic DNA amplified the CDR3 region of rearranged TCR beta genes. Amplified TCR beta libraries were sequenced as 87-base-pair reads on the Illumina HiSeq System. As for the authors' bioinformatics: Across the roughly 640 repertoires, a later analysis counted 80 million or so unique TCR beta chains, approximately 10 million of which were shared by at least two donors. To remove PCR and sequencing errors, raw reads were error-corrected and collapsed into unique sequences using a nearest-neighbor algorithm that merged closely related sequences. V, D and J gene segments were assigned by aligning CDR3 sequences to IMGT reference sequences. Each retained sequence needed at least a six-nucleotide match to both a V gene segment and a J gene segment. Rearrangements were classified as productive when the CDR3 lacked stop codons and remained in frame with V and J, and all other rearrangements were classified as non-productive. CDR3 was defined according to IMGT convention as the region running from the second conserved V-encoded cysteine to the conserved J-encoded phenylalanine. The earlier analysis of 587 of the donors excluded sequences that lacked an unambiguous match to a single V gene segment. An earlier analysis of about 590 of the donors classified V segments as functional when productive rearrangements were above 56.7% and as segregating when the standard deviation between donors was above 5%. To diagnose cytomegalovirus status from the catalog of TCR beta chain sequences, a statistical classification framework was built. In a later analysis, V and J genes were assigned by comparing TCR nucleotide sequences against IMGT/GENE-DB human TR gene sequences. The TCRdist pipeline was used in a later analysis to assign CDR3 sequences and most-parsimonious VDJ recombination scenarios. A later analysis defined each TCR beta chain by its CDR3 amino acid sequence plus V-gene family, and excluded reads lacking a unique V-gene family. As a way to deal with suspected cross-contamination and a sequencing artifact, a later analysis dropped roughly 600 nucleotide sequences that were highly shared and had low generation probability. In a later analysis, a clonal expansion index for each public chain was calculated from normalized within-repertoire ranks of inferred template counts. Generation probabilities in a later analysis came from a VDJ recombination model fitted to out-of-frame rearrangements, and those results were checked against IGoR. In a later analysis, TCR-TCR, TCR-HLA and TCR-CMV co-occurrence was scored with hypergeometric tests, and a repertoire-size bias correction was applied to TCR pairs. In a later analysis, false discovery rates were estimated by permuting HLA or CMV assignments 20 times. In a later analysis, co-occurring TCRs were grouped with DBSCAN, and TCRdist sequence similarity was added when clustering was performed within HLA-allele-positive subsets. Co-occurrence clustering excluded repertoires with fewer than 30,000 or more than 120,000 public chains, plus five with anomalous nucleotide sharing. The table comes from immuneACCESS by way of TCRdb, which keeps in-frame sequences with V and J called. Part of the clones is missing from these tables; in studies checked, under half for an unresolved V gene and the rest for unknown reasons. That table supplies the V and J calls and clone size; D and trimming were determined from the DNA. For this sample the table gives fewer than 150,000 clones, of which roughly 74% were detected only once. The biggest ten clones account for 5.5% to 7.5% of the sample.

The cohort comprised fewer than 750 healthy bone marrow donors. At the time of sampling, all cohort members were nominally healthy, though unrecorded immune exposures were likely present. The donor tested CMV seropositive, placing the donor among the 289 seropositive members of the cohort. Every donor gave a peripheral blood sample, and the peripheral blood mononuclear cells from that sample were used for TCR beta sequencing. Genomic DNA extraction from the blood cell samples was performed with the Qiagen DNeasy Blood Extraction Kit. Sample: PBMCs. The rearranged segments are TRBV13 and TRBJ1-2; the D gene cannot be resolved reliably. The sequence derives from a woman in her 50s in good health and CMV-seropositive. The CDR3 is CASSARAGYGYTF. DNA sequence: TGTGCCAGCAGTGCGAGGGCAGGCTATGGCTACACCTTC.